This T cell receptor beta chain was sequenced in a study of blood T cell repertoires in COVID-19. Sequencing used immunoSEQ multiplex PCR; TCRdb keeps in-frame clones, though not all of them. The sample has about 250,000 clones; around 87% are singletons. CDR1 and CDR2 from the germline V gene are SGHVS and FNYEAQ. The J segment lost 8 bases and the V segment lost 1 base, leaving 7 bases of the junction unmatched. CDR3 length: 15 residues. This clonotype originated in a woman between 50 and 59 years old who had recovered from COVID-19. Sequenced: PBMCs or T cells enriched from blood (not recorded which). The V gene is TRBV7-6, the J gene TRBJ2-1; 8 bases map to TRBD2. The CDR3: CASSLVPAGVDEQFF. CDR3 coding DNA: TGTGCCAGCAGCTTAGTTCCAGCGGGAGTGGATGAGCAGTTCTTC.